This T cell receptor (beta chain) came from a study of T cell responses to AZD1222 COVID-19 vaccine. Study-level points and caveats: Baseline testing showed seropositivity in only six AZD1222 recipients.

The V end was cut by 8 bases, the J end by 2 bases, with 18 bases between. CDR3 length: 15 residues. Germline CDR1 reads MNHEY; CDR2 reads SMNVEV (reference sequence). Worth noting for this clone: Antigen specificity is unknown.

Only in-frame clones appear in the TCRdb table, and some are missing; sequencing was by immunoSEQ multiplex PCR. The sample has roughly 120,000 clones; less than 95% are singletons. This clonotype originated in an adult who received the AZD1222 COVID-19 vaccine. The V gene is TRBV27, the J gene TRBJ2-5; D tentatively fits TRBD1 or TRBD2 (5 bases each). The material was peripheral blood, obtained 28 days after the second AZD1222 dose. The DNA for the CDR3 is TGTGCCAGCCTTCGGGGATGGGGCGTACAAGAGACCCAGTACTTC. Its protein product is CASLRGWGVQETQYF.